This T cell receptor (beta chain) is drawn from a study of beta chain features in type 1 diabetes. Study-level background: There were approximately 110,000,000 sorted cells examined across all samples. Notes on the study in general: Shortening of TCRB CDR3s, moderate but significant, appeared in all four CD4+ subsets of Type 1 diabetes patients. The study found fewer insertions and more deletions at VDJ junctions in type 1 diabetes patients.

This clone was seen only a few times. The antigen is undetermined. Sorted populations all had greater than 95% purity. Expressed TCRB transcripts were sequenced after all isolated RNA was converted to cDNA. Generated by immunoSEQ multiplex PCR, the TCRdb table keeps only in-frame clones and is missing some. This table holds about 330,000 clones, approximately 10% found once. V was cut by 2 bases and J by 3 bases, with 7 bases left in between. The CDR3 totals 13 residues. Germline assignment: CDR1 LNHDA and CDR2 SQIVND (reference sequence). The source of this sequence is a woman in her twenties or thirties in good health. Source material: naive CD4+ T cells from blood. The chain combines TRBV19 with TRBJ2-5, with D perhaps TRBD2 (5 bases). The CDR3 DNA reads TGTGCCAGTAGTATAAGGCGGGAAGAGACCCAGTACTTC. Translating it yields CASSIRREETQYF. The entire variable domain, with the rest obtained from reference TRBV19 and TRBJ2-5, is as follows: DGGITQSPKYLFRKEGQNVTLSCEQNLNHDAMYWYRQDPGQGLRLIYYSQIVNDFQKGDIAEGYSVSREKKESFPLTVTSAQKNPTAFYLCASSIRREETQYFGPGTRLLVL.